A single sample is the source of the 32 T cell receptor beta chains below, sequenced in a study of beta chain features in type 1 diabetes. These TCRs are of unknown antigen specificity. Points from the study as a whole: TCRB CDR3s were moderately but significantly shorter in Type 1 diabetes patients in all four CD4+ subsets.

The investigators reverse transcribed all of the isolated RNA, so they sequenced expressed TCRB transcripts. Data came from immunoSEQ multiplex PCR; TCRdb stores just in-frame clones and leaves some out. Among about 340,000 clones listed, over 7% were seen once. Sequences were obtained from central memory CD4+ T cells from blood. These receptors all stem from a man aged 25 to 45 with type 1 diabetes.

This clone has a count of ten or more. The rearrangement joins TRBV4-3 to TRBJ1-4; a weak D match, TRBD1 (5 bases). V was clipped by 8 bases and J by 5 bases, with 18 bases between them. The CDR3 sequence is 15 residues long. CDR1 is LGHNA, CDR2 YSLEER, per germline. The DNA for the CDR3 is TGCGCCAGCGCGAAGAACTACAGGCAGAATGAAAAACTGTTTTTT. Translation: CASAKNYRQNEKLFF.

CDR3 sequence (DNA): TGTGCCAGCAGCTTCAGACTCTACGACACCGGGGAGCTGTTTTTT. Encoded protein: CASSFRLYDTGELFF. The chain links TRBV7-2 to TRBJ2-2; unclear D gene. Deletions cut 3 bases from V and 3 bases from J, with 11 bases between. This CDR3 is built from 15 residues. The germline CDR1 and CDR2 sequences are SGHTA and FQGNSA.

This clone appeared a few times. The chain links TRBV18 to TRBJ1-2; D is unclear. This CDR3 has 13 residues. CDR1 and CDR2 from the germline V gene are KGHSH and LQKENI. Trimming removed 8 bases from V and 4 bases from J, with 14 bases in between. CDR3 DNA sequence: TGTGCCAGCACTAGTGACATCCCCTATGGCTACACCTTC. This codes for CASTSDIPYGYTF. Full variable domain (rest looked up from reference TRBV18 and TRBJ1-2): NAGVMQNPRHLVRRRGQEARLRCSPMKGHSHVYWYRQLPEEGLKFMVYLQKENIIDESGMPKERFSAEFPKEGPSILRIQQVVRGDSAAYFCASTSDIPYGYTFGSGTRLTVV.

This clone was counted at least ten times. The V and J genes are TRBV4-1 and TRBJ1-4, with a possible D match to TRBD1 (6 bases). Deletions cut 0 bases from V and 6 bases from J, with 14 bases between. CDR1 is MGHRA and CDR2 is YSYEKL in the germline V gene. CDR3 length: 16 amino acids. The CDR3 coding sequence is TGCGCCAGCAGCCAAGATCAAAACAGGGTCGATGAAAAACTGTTTTTT. It is translated as CASSQDQNRVDEKLFF.

The sample holds a few counts of this clone. The CDR3 loop reads CASSLELGLAVSSTDTQYF. In DNA, the CDR3 is TGTGCCAGCAGCTTGGAGTTGGGACTAGCGGTATCTAGCACAGATACGCAGTATTTT. The chain has TRBV5-6 and TRBJ2-3; 11 nucleotides agree with TRBD2. The CDR3 covers 19 residues. CDR1 and CDR2 (germline): SGHDT, YYEEEE. V shed 0 bases and J 0 bases; nucleotides not matched to a gene: 9.

The CDR3 is CASIQYRDRGRRTEAFF. CDR3 bases: TGTGCCAGTATCCAATATAGGGACAGGGGGCGCCGGACTGAAGCTTTCTTT. The V gene is TRBV19, the J gene TRBJ1-1; 12 positions agree with TRBD1. Germline assignment: CDR1 LNHDA and CDR2 SQIVND (reference sequence). V dropped 7 bases and J dropped 5; count of bases not matched to a gene: 14. There are 17 residues in the CDR3.

This clone has just a few counts. The chain uses TRBV7-2 and TRBJ2-1; perhaps TRBD1 as D (7 bases). The CDR3 loop spans 15 amino acids. V was cut by 5 bases and J by 4 bases, with 15 bases left in between. Looked up from germline, CDR1 is SGHTA and CDR2 is FQGNSA. CDR3 nucleotide sequence: TGTGCCAGCAGCCCCCCCCAGGGGGGATACAATGAGCAGTTCTTC. Its translation is CASSPPQGGYNEQFF.

The CDR3 here is CASTNRGDTQYF. CDR3 sequence (DNA): TGTGCCAGTACCAATCGGGGAGATACGCAGTATTTT. The chain combines TRBV19 with TRBJ2-3; TRBD2 is a possible D gene (5 bases). Germline V gives CDR1 LNHDA, CDR2 SQIVND (reference sequence). The CDR3 has 12 amino acids. V lost 7 bases and J 5 bases, leaving 10 bases between the germline ends. Complete variable domain (other parts from reference TRBV19 and TRBJ2-3): DGGITQSPKYLFRKEGQNVTLSCEQNLNHDAMYWYRQDPGQGLRLIYYSQIVNDFQKGDIAEGYSVSREKKESFPLTVTSAQKNPTAFYLCASTNRGDTQYFGPGTRLTVL.

This clone was seen only a few times. Additional DNA sequences in this sample encode the identical CDR3. The V gene is TRBV9, the J gene TRBJ2-1; 9 bases align to TRBD1. Trimming removed 0 bases from V and 4 bases from J; junction bases left unmatched: 5. This CDR3 has 16 residues. Germline values: CDR1 SGDLS, CDR2 YYNGEE. The CDR3 loop reads CASSVGGQGSYNEQFF. The CDR3 DNA follows: TGTGCCAGCAGCGTAGGGGGACAGGGTTCTTACAATGAGCAGTTCTTC. The full variable domain, rest sourced from reference TRBV9 and TRBJ2-1, is DSGVTQTPKHLITATGQRVTLRCSPRSGDLSVYWYQQSLDQGLQFLIQYYNGEERAKGNILERFSAQQFPDLHSELNLSSLELGDSALYFCASSVGGQGSYNEQFFGPGTRLTVL.

This clone was seen at least ten times. The CDR3 here is CASSSSDYGYTF. In nucleotides, the CDR3 is TGTGCCAGCAGTTCCTCAGACTATGGCTACACCTTC. The V gene is TRBV6-6, the J gene TRBJ1-2; D is ambiguous. CDR1 is MNHNY and CDR2 is SVGAGI in the germline V gene (reference sequence). Trimming took 4 bases from V and 3 from J, leaving 6 bases between them. The CDR3 is made up of 12 amino acids.

In this sample, this clone turned up a few times. The chain employs TRBV28 and TRBJ1-4, with a tentative D call TRBD1 (5 bases). Germline CDR1 is MDHEN and CDR2 is SYDVKM. Trimming took off 5 bases at V and 6 bases at J, with 16 bases between the two ends. This CDR3 spans 15 amino acids. The DNA of the CDR3 is TGTGCCAGCAGTCCCCATACCGGGGCAGATGAAAAACTGTTTTTT. Translating gives CASSPHTGADEKLFF.

This clone was seen ten or more times. The chain uses TRBV11-2 and TRBJ2-3; 9 nucleotides match TRBD2. V trimming: 6 bases; J trimming: 0 bases; junction bases outside the gene matches: 7. Germline-derived CDR1 and CDR2 are SGHAT and FQNNGV. CDR3 length: 16 residues. In nucleotides, the CDR3 is TGTGCCAGCAGACTTGCTAGCGGGGCCAGCACAGATACGCAGTATTTT. Translating gives CASRLASGASTDTQYF.

This clone showed up just a few times. The chain couples TRBV28 to TRBJ2-7; a possible D gene is TRBD1 (7 bases). V was cut by 5 bases and J by 2 bases, with 19 bases left in between. CDR1 is MDHEN and CDR2 is SYDVKM in the germline V gene. The length of the CDR3 is 16 residues. The CDR3 protein is CASSPPGGGPTYEQYF. CDR3 coding DNA: TGTGCCAGCAGTCCACCAGGGGGAGGACCCACCTACGAGCAGTACTTC.

This clone showed up many times. The V and J genes are TRBV29-1 and TRBJ1-1, with unresolved D. Germline values: CDR1 SQVTM, CDR2 ANQGSEA. The V and J ends lost 8 bases and 1 base respectively, with 8 bases between them. The CDR3 covers 11 residues. The CDR3 sequence: CSYQENTEAFF. The CDR3 DNA reads as TGCAGCTATCAGGAGAACACTGAAGCTTTCTTT.

This chain joins TRBV29-1 and TRBJ2-3, with D perhaps assigned TRBD1 or TRBD2 (5 bases each). The germline V gene encodes CDR1 SQVTM and CDR2 ANQGSEA. This CDR3 comprises 13 residues. The V end lost 3 bases, the J end lost 9 bases, and 16 bases lay between the germline ends. CDR3 in DNA: TGCAGCGTTGAGGCTGCCGGGGCCGGGACGCAGTATTTT. It encodes CSVEAAGAGTQYF.

The V call is TRBV7-9, the J call TRBJ1-2; possible D gene TRBD1, 5 bases. This CDR3 has 13 amino acids. Germline CDR1 reads SEHNR; CDR2 reads FQNEAQ (reference sequence). V was pared by 3 bases and J by 6 bases, with 11 bases between. The CDR3 DNA sequence: TGTGCCAGCAGCTTGGGGACGGTAAATGGCTACACCTTC. It encodes CASSLGTVNGYTF.

V and J are TRBV18 and TRBJ1-4; 7 positions agree with TRBD1. CDR3 length: 15 residues. With 3 bases clipped from V and 3 bases from J, the junction kept 4 bases outside the gene matches. Germline assignment: CDR1 KGHSH and CDR2 LQKENI. DNA for the CDR3: TGTGCCAGCTCACCTAACAGGGGACCTAATGAAAAACTGTTTTTT. Its protein is CASSPNRGPNEKLFF.

J is TRBJ2-5 and V is TRBV30; tentative D call: TRBD2 (5 bases). CDR3 length equals 13 residues. V was shortened by 4 bases and J by 5 bases, with 14 bases between the two germline ends. The germline V gene encodes CDR1 GTSNPN and CDR2 SVGIG (reference sequence). The chain's CDR3 is CAWTRGPGETQYF. The DNA of the CDR3 is TGTGCCTGGACAAGAGGTCCGGGGGAGACCCAGTACTTC.

V gene TRBV7-6 combines with J gene TRBJ1-6, with D uncertain. This CDR3 has 12 amino acids. The V gene lost 8 bases and the J gene lost 10 bases, with 12 bases spanning the gap. Germline V gene lookup returns CDR1 SGHVS and CDR2 FNYEAQ. The CDR3: CASGPFGSPLHF. DNA for the CDR3: TGTGCCAGCGGACCCTTCGGATCACCCCTCCACTTT.

The gene calls are TRBV5-1 and TRBJ1-1, with D tentatively TRBD1 (6 bases). This CDR3 is built from 15 residues. In germline, CDR1 is SGHRS, CDR2 YFSETQ. The V end was cut by 3 bases, the J end by 3 bases, with 15 bases between. The CDR3 DNA is TGCGCCAGCAGCTCACAGGGTCCGGGGGACACTGAAGCTTTCTTT. Its protein product is CASSSQGPGDTEAFF.

The rearrangement uses TRBV9 and TRBJ2-2; D not resolved. The V gene lost 3 bases and the J gene lost 1 base, with 10 bases spanning the gap. The CDR3 totals 15 residues. CDR1 and CDR2 (germline): SGDLS, YYNGEE. The CDR3 loop is CASSGEQLNTGELFF. Here the CDR3 DNA reads TGTGCCAGCAGCGGCGAACAACTGAACACCGGGGAGCTGTTTTTT. The full variable domain, rest sourced from reference TRBV9 and TRBJ2-2, is DSGVTQTPKHLITATGQRVTLRCSPRSGDLSVYWYQQSLDQGLQFLIQYYNGEERAKGNILERFSAQQFPDLHSELNLSSLELGDSALYFCASSGEQLNTGELFFGEGSRLTVL.

The chain links TRBV2 to TRBJ2-3; possibly TRBD1 or TRBD2 for D (6 bases each). The germline gives CDR1 SNHLY, CDR2 FYNNEI. The CDR3 length is 12 residues. V shed 8 bases and J shed 5 bases, with 11 bases lying between them. The CDR3 here is CASHGGGDTQYF. DNA of the CDR3: TGTGCCAGCCACGGGGGCGGAGATACGCAGTATTTT.

The J gene is TRBJ2-7, the V gene TRBV6-5, with D unresolved. The CDR3 spans 16 residues. CDR1 and CDR2 from the germline V gene are MNHEY and SVGAGI. Trimming cost V 2 bases and J 2 bases, with 16 bases left between them. The CDR3 DNA reads as TGTGCCAGCAGTTACGGGGTTGAGGAAGCAACCTACGAGCAGTACTTC. Amino acid sequence: CASSYGVEEATYEQYF.

The chain recombines TRBV19 with TRBJ1-3; D gene ambiguous. The CDR3 runs 13 residues. Trimming removed 7 bases from V and 0 bases from J, with 7 bases in between. From germline, CDR1 is LNHDA and CDR2 SQIVND (reference sequence). The chain's CDR3 is CASKVYSGNTIYF. The CDR3 DNA reads TGTGCCAGTAAGGTCTACTCTGGAAACACCATATATTTT.

The table lists this clone with a few counts. This rearrangement joins TRBV19 to TRBJ1-5; 9 positions agree with TRBD1. Germline lookup yields CDR1 LNHDA and CDR2 SQIVND (reference sequence). The CDR3 consists of 15 residues. J gave up 5 bases and V 5 bases, and 7 bases lay outside the gene matches. The CDR3 DNA sequence: TGTGCCAGTAGTCCCGGGACAGGGTTCGATCAGCCCCAGCATTTT. Translation gives CASSPGTGFDQPQHF.

CDR3 protein: CAWSVQEKLFF. CDR3 in DNA: TGTGCCTGGAGTGTACAAGAAAAACTGTTTTTT. The genes are TRBV30 and TRBJ1-4; D unclear. Germline lookup yields CDR1 GTSNPN and CDR2 SVGIG (reference sequence). The CDR3 contains 11 residues. Trimming left V 0 bases short and J 8 bases short, with 4 bases between.

This clone is medium-sized by share. As DNA, the CDR3 is TGTGCCAGCAGCGTAGACGACAGAAGAAATGAAAAACTGTTTTTT. This codes for CASSVDDRRNEKLFF. This chain connects TRBV9 to TRBJ1-4; D may be TRBD1 (5 bases). V dropped 0 bases and J dropped 5 bases, with 11 bases sitting between them. The germline gives CDR1 SGDLS, CDR2 YYNGEE. This CDR3 has 15 residues. The variable domain in full, with the rest retrieved from reference TRBV9 and TRBJ1-4, is DSGVTQTPKHLITATGQRVTLRCSPRSGDLSVYWYQQSLDQGLQFLIQYYNGEERAKGNILERFSAQQFPDLHSELNLSSLELGDSALYFCASSVDDRRNEKLFFGSGTQLSVL.

Regarding this clone: A junction boundary mismatches the germline segment, possibly from a read error. The same CDR3 is also encoded by other DNA sequences in this sample. This rearrangement joins TRBV7-2 to TRBJ1-2; D perhaps matches TRBD1 (5 bases). CDR3 length: 14 residues. The V gene's germline CDR1 is SGHTA and CDR2 FQGNSA. In DNA form, the CDR3 reads TGTGCCAGCAGCCTAGCCCGGGACAACTATGGCTACACCTTC. Translation gives CASSLARDNYGYTF.

The CDR3 DNA reads TGTGCCAGCACTCCAACCGCAGGGTCCTACACTGAAGCTTTCTTT. Its translation: CASTPTAGSYTEAFF. The chain combines TRBV27 with TRBJ1-1; possible D gene TRBD1, 5 bases. Germline CDR1 MNHEY, CDR2 SMNVEV (reference sequence). The CDR3 length is 15 residues. Trimming took off 7 bases at V and 3 bases at J, with 18 bases between the two ends.

V is TRBV5-5 and J is TRBJ1-1, with D unresolved. Germline V CDR1 and CDR2: SGHKS, YYEKEE (reference sequence). CDR3 length: 16 residues. Trimming took off 1 base at V and 0 bases at J, with 13 bases between the two ends. For the CDR3, the DNA is TGTGCCAGCAGCTTGAGGGCAGGTGCTTTGAACACTGAAGCTTTCTTT. Its protein is CASSLRAGALNTEAFF.

The gene calls are TRBV4-1 and TRBJ1-1; D is ambiguous. Trimming left V 3 bases short and J 3 bases short, with 8 bases between. CDR3 length: 13 residues. Germline loops: CDR1 MGHRA, CDR2 YSYEKL. Written as DNA, the CDR3 is TGCGCCAGCAGCCAGGGTGCGGACACTGAAGCTTTCTTT. This sequence encodes CASSQGADTEAFF.

A few counts support this clone. This rearrangement joins TRBV10-2 to TRBJ1-1; no definite D call. V was trimmed by 1 base and J by 6 bases, leaving 12 bases between them. Germline-derived CDR1 and CDR2 are WSHSY and SAAADI. The CDR3 is 14 residues long. The CDR3 region has the DNA TGCGCCAGCAGTGAGTATGCAAGAGGCGCTGAAGCTTTCTTT. This codes for CASSEYARGAEAFF.